This TCR beta chain appears in the sequencing data of a study of blood T cell repertoires in COVID-19. Background on the study: From the United States, Italy and Spain came samples of acute and convalescent COVID-19. Nucleic acid was either cDNA or gDNA, and it came from T cells, B-cell-depleted T cells, or PBMCs.

From germline, CDR1 is SGHVS and CDR2 FNYEAQ. This CDR3 contains 16 residues. V lost 5 bases to trimming and J lost 5 bases; unmatched junction nucleotides: 7. TCRdb keeps only in-frame clones here, not all; method: immunoSEQ multiplex PCR. The sample yields some 380,000 clones, 85% to 90% seen once. Sequences were obtained from peripheral blood. The clonotype was recovered from a man aged 18-30 years with active or convalescent COVID-19. The rearrangement uses TRBV7-6 and TRBJ2-7; 15 bases match TRBD2. CDR3 coding DNA: TGTGCCAGCAGCCTCGGACTAGCGGGAGGGCCGGACGAGCAGTACTTC. Its translation: CASSLGLAGGPDEQYF. Using reference TRBV7-6 and TRBJ2-7 for the parts outside the CDR3, the full variable domain is GAGVSQSPRYKVTKRGQDVALRCDPISGHVSLYWYRQALGQGPEFLTYFNYEAQQDKSGLPNDRFSAERPEGSISTLTIQRTEQRDSAMYRCASSLGLAGGPDEQYFGPGTRLTVT.